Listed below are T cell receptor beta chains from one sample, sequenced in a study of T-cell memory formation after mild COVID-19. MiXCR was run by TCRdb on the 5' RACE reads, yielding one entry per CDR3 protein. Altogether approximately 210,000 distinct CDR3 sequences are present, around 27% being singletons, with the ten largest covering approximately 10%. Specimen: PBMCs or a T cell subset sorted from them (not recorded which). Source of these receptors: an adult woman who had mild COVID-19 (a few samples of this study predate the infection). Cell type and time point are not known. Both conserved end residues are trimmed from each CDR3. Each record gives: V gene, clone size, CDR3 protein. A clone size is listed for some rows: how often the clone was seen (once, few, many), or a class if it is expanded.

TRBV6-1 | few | ASRDRVREKLF
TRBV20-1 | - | SARGGHSNQPQH
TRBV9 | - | ASSVEGGSNIQY
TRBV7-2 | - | ASSTAGTAWYGYT
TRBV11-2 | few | ASSLTLGFGETQY
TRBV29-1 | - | SVERDRGFEAF
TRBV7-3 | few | ASSSGQHTEAF
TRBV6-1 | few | ASSNSGGSYNEQF
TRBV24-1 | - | ATSDSGTGIYEQY
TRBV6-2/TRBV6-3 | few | ASSYSRGVPAF
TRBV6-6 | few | ASSRSQGTEQY
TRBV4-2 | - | ASSQATGNTEAF
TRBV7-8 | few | ASSLAASGSNEQY
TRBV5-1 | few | ASSLMVKRETQY
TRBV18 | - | ASSPAGGPGDTQY
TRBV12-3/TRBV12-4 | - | ASSLSVGELF
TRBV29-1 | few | SVGDSLNTEAF
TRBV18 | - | ASSTGPTEAF
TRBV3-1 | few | ASSPFPGAQY
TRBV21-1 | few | ASSKVAAGRETQY
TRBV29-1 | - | SVADNEQF
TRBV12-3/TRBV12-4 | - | ASSLNPGTGKNIQY
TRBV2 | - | ASRGTGARSTDTQY
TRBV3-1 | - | ASSSGVGVRARH
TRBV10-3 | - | AISELGLAGVEVRETQY
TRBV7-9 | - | ASSLDPSGDNEQF
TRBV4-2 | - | ASSQDGGSLDEQY
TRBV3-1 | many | ASSQDVEGRQY
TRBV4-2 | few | ASSQVPPGLASTDTQY
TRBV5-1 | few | ASSPLDSTDTQY
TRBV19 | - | ASSMTSGHNEQF
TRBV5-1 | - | ASSPGRFQETQY
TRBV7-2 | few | ASSSPGNTEAF
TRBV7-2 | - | ASSLAASGSYEQF
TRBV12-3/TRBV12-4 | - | ASSTRGYGYT
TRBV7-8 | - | ASTPVGGGTEAF
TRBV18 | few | ASSPGRGPYEQY
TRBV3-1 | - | ASSQVGGDTEAF
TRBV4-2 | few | ASSQDRASGGETRY
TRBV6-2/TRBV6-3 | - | ASRLAGASGNEQF
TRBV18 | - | ASSPPPDIALYGYT
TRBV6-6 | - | ASSSNGRGGNEQF
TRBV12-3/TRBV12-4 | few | ASSPPLTSSNYEQY
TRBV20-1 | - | SARGQGIGSNQPQH
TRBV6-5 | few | ASSPYRGTEAF
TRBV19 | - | ASSIGRTPYEQY